The 23 T cell receptor beta chains below come from one sample, sequenced in a study of tumor and adjacent non-tumor tissue in lung cancer. No cell sorting was done before RNA was extracted from the tissue. TCRbeta libraries were built with three rounds of nested PCR, modified from ARM-PCR. TCRdb re-derived calls from the multiplex PCR reads in MiXCR, one entry per CDR3 protein. The data show about 80,000 distinct CDR3 sequences, with less than 75% seen just once and around 12% held by the top ten. Material for sequencing was lung tumor tissue. The receptors come from a woman between 70 and 85 years old with non-small cell lung cancer.

For this clonotype: It may be a read error: a sequence one base away is much more abundant. The genes are TRBV28 and TRBJ1-2, with TRBD1 as a possible D gene (6 bases). Trimming removed 8 bases from V and 7 bases from J, with 20 bases in between. This CDR3 has 14 amino acids. Per germline, CDR1 MDHEN and CDR2 SYDVKM. The CDR3 loop reads CASSPGTFGCGYTF. In DNA form, the CDR3 reads TGTGCCAGCTCTCCAGGGACATTCGGCTGTGGCTACACCTTC.

Turning to this clonotype: This may arise from a read error, as a much more abundant clone is one base away. The chain recombines TRBV7-8 with TRBJ1-5; TRBD1 is a possible D gene (5 bases). This CDR3 contains 15 residues. Germline-derived CDR1 and CDR2 are SGHVS and FQNEAQ. The CDR3 nucleotides are TGTCCCAGCACAAAGGCCAGGGCCGGCAATCAGCCCCAGCATTTT. The encoded protein is CPSTKARAGNQPQHF.

The chain recombines TRBV20-1 with TRBJ2-3; a possible D gene is TRBD2 (5 bases). Germline loops: CDR1 DFQATT, CDR2 SNEGSKA (reference sequence). Between the trimmed V and J ends, which lost 3 bases and 8 bases, there was a span of 21 bases. The CDR3 contains 15 residues. The DNA for the CDR3 is TGCAGTGCTAGTAGCGTTGTGGGAATAAGAATTACGCAGTATTTT. Translated: CSASSVVGIRITQYF.

Remarks on this clonotype: Since no conserved phenylalanine or tryptophan closes the CDR3, a read error is the likely cause. V usage is TRBV6-6 and J usage is TRBJ2-7, with D maybe TRBD1 (5 bases). Germline V lookup: CDR1 MNHNY, CDR2 SVGAGI (reference sequence). The CDR3 runs 13 residues. Here the CDR3 DNA reads TGTGTCAGCAGTTCGCAGGGTGAGAACGAGCAGTACATC. The encoded protein is CVSSSQGENEQYI.

In the case of this clonotype: It is likely a read error, because the conserved phenylalanine at the end of the CDR3 is missing. The gene calls are TRBV29-1 and TRBJ2-1, with 7 nucleotides matching TRBD1. This CDR3 region has 13 residues. V trimming: 6 bases; J trimming: 7 bases; junction bases outside the gene matches: 9. Germline CDR1 reads SQVTM; CDR2 reads ANQGSEA. CDR3 in amino acids: CSVRRQGINEQFL. The CDR3 nucleotides are TGCAGCGTAAGACGACAGGGCATAAATGAGCAGTTCCTC.

On this clonotype: A read error is likely, as this CDR3 ends without the conserved phenylalanine or tryptophan. The chain links TRBV12-3 or TRBV12-4 to TRBJ1-6, with 8 bases aligning to TRBD1. The CDR3 has 18 amino acids. After removal of 8 bases from V and 0 bases from J, the junction contained 12 bases not matched to a gene. The CDR3 sequence: CASRHATGDSSYNSPLHY. CDR3 DNA: TGTGCCAGCCGCCACGCGACAGGGGATAGCTCCTATAATTCACCCCTCCACTAT.

The chain carries TRBV15 and TRBJ1-2; TRBD1 matches at 7 bases. CDR3 size: 14 residues. Germline assignment: CDR1 LNHNV and CDR2 YYDKDF (reference sequence). The trim removed 3 bases at V and 6 bases at J, leaving 7 bases unmatched. CDR3 region: CATSRSRGIDGYTF. DNA for the CDR3: TGTGCCACCAGCAGGAGCAGGGGGATTGATGGCTACACCTTC.

About this clonotype itself: A junction boundary mismatches the germline segment, possibly from a read error. CDR3 in amino acids: CVSSYAGSVETQYF. The CDR3 nucleotides read TGTGTCAGCAGTTATGCGGGATCGGTAGAGACTCAGTACTTC. The V call is TRBV6-5, the J call TRBJ2-5; D is perhaps TRBD2 (6 bases). The CDR3 extends over 14 amino acids. CDR1 and CDR2 from the germline V gene are MNHEY and SVGAGI.

Regarding this clonotype: This may be a read error, as it is one base from a much larger clone. This sequence joins TRBV20-1 and TRBJ2-6, with 11 bases lining up with TRBD1. CDR1 and CDR2 (germline): DFQATT, SNEGSKA (reference sequence). The CDR3 loop spans 15 amino acids. CDR3 nucleotide sequence: TGCAGTGCACCGGACAGGGGGCCTGGGGTCAACGTCCTGACTTTC. Translated: CSAPDRGPGVNVLTF.

As for this clonotype: An end of the junction does not agree with germline; a read error may underlie this. V gene TRBV6-6 combines with J gene TRBJ2-7; D unresolved. In germline, CDR1 is MNHNY, CDR2 SVGAGI (reference sequence). CDR3 length: 16 residues. CDR3 residues: CASSSGREPTPYVQYF. CDR3 bases: TGTGCCAGCAGTTCGGGTAGGGAACCCACGCCCTACGTGCAGTACTTC.

The V and J genes are TRBV5-6 and TRBJ2-7; 8 bases align to TRBD1. The CDR3 extends over 12 amino acids. The V gene's germline CDR1 is SGHDT and CDR2 YYEEEE. Losses at the gene ends were 4 bases for V and 11 bases for J; bases not matched to a gene: 8. CDR3 amino acids: CASSMADRAKYF. The CDR3 DNA reads TGTGCCAGCAGCATGGCGGACAGGGCGAAGTACTTC.

A word on this clonotype: The CDR3 does not close with the conserved phenylalanine or tryptophan, likely indicating a read error. The rearrangement links TRBV7-8 to TRBJ1-5, with a possible D match to TRBD1 (5 bases). The CDR3 has 15 amino acids. Germline lookup yields CDR1 SGHVS and CDR2 FQNEAQ. Trimming stripped 6 bases from V and 1 base from J, with 13 bases between. CDR3 DNA sequence: TGTGCCAGCAGACACGGACATGGGAGCAATCAGCCCCAGCATTTG. Its translation is CASRHGHGSNQPQHL.

Points on this clonotype: A much larger clone lies one base from this, so it may be a read error. The CDR3 coding sequence is TGTGCCAGCAGCTCGCGACAGGGTAGTTTGGAGAACCAGTACTTC. Translation gives CASSSRQGSLENQYF. The genes are TRBV13 and TRBJ2-5; the match to TRBD1 covers 7 bases. CDR1 is PRHDT, CDR2 FYEKMQ, per germline (reference sequence). This CDR3 comprises 15 residues.

With regard to this clonotype: A clone one base away is much larger, so this may be a read error. V gene TRBV12-5 combines with J gene TRBJ2-2; the D gene is possibly TRBD1 (6 bases). Looked up from germline, CDR1 is LGHNT and CDR2 is FRNRAP. The CDR3 is 15 residues long. The CDR3 sequence is CASGLFAGGPGELYF. The CDR3 DNA is TGTGCTAGTGGTTTGTTCGCTGGGGGCCCCGGGGAGCTGTATTTT.

The table lists this clonotype with many counts. This may arise from a read error, as a much more abundant clone is one base away. No conserved phenylalanine or tryptophan is present at the end of the CDR3, so a read error is the likely explanation. The rearrangement joins TRBV12-5 to TRBJ2-5; no clear D gene. Germline loops: CDR1 LGHNT, CDR2 FRNRAP. The CDR3 runs to 13 residues. Trimming left V 7 bases short and J 1 base short, with 10 bases between. The chain's CDR3 is CASALQPQETQYL. The CDR3 DNA follows: TGTGCTAGTGCGTTGCAGCCCCAAGAGACCCAGTACCTC.

Points on this clonotype: One end of the junction is discordant with germline, which a read error may explain. The V call is TRBV29-1, the J call TRBJ2-1; the match to TRBD2 covers 7 bases. Per germline, CDR1 SQVTM and CDR2 ANQGSEA. The CDR3 covers 18 residues. CDR3 in amino acids: CNVEAPPGLAEGVTEQFF. The CDR3 DNA sequence: TGCAACGTTGAAGCCCCCCCCGGGCTAGCGGAGGGTGTCACTGAGCAGTTCTTC.

This clonotype has more than one count but fewer than ten. The gene calls are TRBV20-1 and TRBJ1-5; maybe TRBD1 (6 bases). Germline assignment: CDR1 DFQATT and CDR2 SNEGSKA (reference sequence). The CDR3 runs to 15 residues. The V and J ends lost 3 bases and 0 bases respectively, with 12 bases between them. The CDR3 coding sequence is TGCAGTGCTAGCAGAGGGGGGAGTAGCAATCAGCCCCAGCATTTT. This codes for CSASRGGSSNQPQHF.

The sample holds a few counts of this clonotype. The V gene is TRBV20-1, the J gene TRBJ2-1, with D unresolved. CDR1 DFQATT and CDR2 SNEGSKA come from the germline V gene (reference sequence). V lost 4 bases and J lost 9, with 7 bases in between. CDR3 length: 10 amino acids. The CDR3, as DNA: TGCAGTGCTACTCGTACTGAGCAGTTCTTC. This sequence encodes CSATRTEQFF.

Notes on this clonotype: Relative to the germline gene, one junction end is altered; a read error may explain this. This chain uses TRBV29-1 with TRBJ1-1; D ambiguous. From germline, CDR1 is SQVTM and CDR2 ANQGSEA. CDR3 length equals 13 residues. CDR3 loop: CSLDASYGAETFF. CDR3 bases: TGCAGCCTTGATGCTTCTTACGGTGCTGAAACTTTCTTT.

On this clonotype itself: A read error may account for a junction end that differs from germline. V and J are TRBV4-2 and TRBJ2-7; perhaps TRBD2 as D (5 bases). Germline V gives CDR1 LGHNA, CDR2 YNFKEQ. The CDR3 is 22 amino acids. CDR3 in DNA: TGTGCCAGCGGCCAAGTTTTCATCAGATTACTAGTGGGATTACCGAGTTCCTACGAGCAGTACTTC. This gives the protein CASGQVFIRLLVGLPSSYEQYF.

With respect to this clonotype: A much larger clone lies a single base off, so this may be a read error. The J gene is TRBJ2-1, the V gene TRBV19; D perhaps matches TRBD2 (5 bases). CDR3 length equals 13 residues. Germline V CDR1 and CDR2: LNHDA, SQIVND (reference sequence). For the CDR3, the DNA is TGTGACAGTAGTTTCTCGGGGATCAATGAGCAGTTCTTC. It encodes CDSSFSGINEQFF.

The V call is TRBV5-8, the J call TRBJ1-5; 10 bases fit TRBD1. The germline CDR1 and CDR2 sequences are SGHTS and YDEGEE. This CDR3 has 17 amino acids. Germline trimming cut 4 bases from V and 0 bases from J; bases unmatched to any gene: 7. The CDR3: CASSIRQGALSNQPQHF. CDR3 DNA sequence: TGTGCCAGCAGCATACGACAGGGGGCCCTTAGCAATCAGCCCCAGCATTTT.

Of note for this clonotype: The junction does not match germline at one end; this may be a read error. The genes are TRBV29-1 and TRBJ1-5; no clear D gene. This CDR3 is built from 12 residues. Germline V gene data show CDR1 as SQVTM and CDR2 as ANQGSEA. For the CDR3, the DNA is TGCAGCGATGAAGCCGATAATCAACCCCAGCATTTT. Translating gives CSDEADNQPQHF.